One and the same sample provided the 13 T cell receptor beta chains below, sequenced in a study of T cells in Graves' hyperthyroidism and ophthalmopathy (dated by TCRdb to the late 2010s). Libraries came from multiplex PCR. Sequencing relied on an Illumina HiSeq 2000. TCR beta CDR3 regions were amplified from RNA transcripts. The first round of RT-PCR for the TCR CDR3 was performed with the HTBI primer set and the Qiagen OneStep RT-PCR kit. TCRdb ran its own pipeline on the public reads, namely fastp trimming at Q25 and MiXCR clone calling, and kept in-frame beta chains. Identical CDR3 proteins give one entry, which carries the most common genes and DNA. For this sample the table gives under 450,000 distinct CDR3 sequences, of which about a sixth were detected only once. 30% to 40% of the sample is in the top ten clones. Sequencing input: blood. These receptor sequences come from a woman between 25 and 40 years old with Graves' hyperthyroidism that later progressed to Graves' ophthalmopathy.

This clonotype was detected many times. The chain carries TRBV20-1 and TRBJ1-1, with D tentatively TRBD1 (5 bases). This CDR3 is built from 15 residues. Looked up from germline, CDR1 is DFQATT and CDR2 is SNEGSKA (reference sequence). Trimming removed 3 bases from V and 3 bases from J, with 17 bases in between. The CDR3 is CSARGPDSFHTEAFF. In nucleotides, the CDR3 is TGCAGTGCTAGGGGACCGGACTCCTTTCACACTGAAGCTTTCTTT.

This clonotype was seen many times. V usage is TRBV6-2 or TRBV6-3 and J usage is TRBJ1-5; no definite D call. With 2 bases removed from V and 1 base from J, the gap between germline ends came to 3 bases. The CDR3 runs to 13 residues. Germline V gene data show CDR1 as MNHEY and CDR2 as SVGEGT. The CDR3 region has the DNA TGTGCCAGCAGTTACGGCAGCAATCAGCCCCAGCATTTT. This encodes CASSYGSNQPQHF.

This clonotype occurred many times. The chain employs TRBV6-2 or TRBV6-3 and TRBJ2-7, with a possible D match to TRBD1 (6 bases). The V end lost 0 bases, the J end lost 3 bases, and 12 bases lay between the germline ends. The V gene's germline CDR1 is MNHEY and CDR2 SVGEGT. CDR3 length: 15 amino acids. The CDR3 loop is CASSYSGTPNYEQYF. CDR3 in DNA: TGTGCCAGCAGTTACTCCGGGACACCGAACTACGAGCAGTACTTC.

This clonotype was recorded many times. The chain has TRBV19 and TRBJ1-2; D might be TRBD1 (5 bases). Germline CDR1 and CDR2: LNHDA and SQIVND (reference sequence). This CDR3 is built from 16 residues. Between the trimmed V and J ends, which lost 7 bases and 7 bases, there was a span of 25 bases. DNA for the CDR3: TGTGCCAGTAAATACCTCGGCAGGGAAAAAGTCTCTGGCTACACCTTC. Translation gives CASKYLGREKVSGYTF. The full variable domain, with the rest looked up from reference TRBV19 and TRBJ1-2, is DGGITQSPKYLFRKEGQNVTLSCEQNLNHDAMYWYRQDPGQGLRLIYYSQIVNDFQKGDIAEGYSVSREKKESFPLTVTSAQKNPTAFYLCASKYLGREKVSGYTFGSGTRLTVV.

This clonotype appeared many times. The chain uses TRBV6-1 and TRBJ2-7; TRBD2 matches 12 bases. Germline CDR1 and CDR2: MNHNS and SASEGT. The CDR3 totals 16 residues. The J segment lost 3 bases and the V segment lost 2 bases, leaving 5 bases of the junction unmatched. The CDR3 is CASSESRLAGDYEQYF. The CDR3 bases are TGTGCCAGCAGTGAATCTCGACTAGCGGGAGACTACGAGCAGTACTTC.

This clonotype has ten or more counts. The chain combines TRBV12-3 or TRBV12-4 with TRBJ1-5; maybe TRBD1 (5 bases). CDR3 length: 15 residues. The V and J ends lost 2 bases and 4 bases respectively, with 12 bases between them. CDR3 sequence (DNA): TGTGCCAGCAGTTTATCAGGGTATGGGAATCAGCCCCAGCATTTT. Protein: CASSLSGYGNQPQHF.

This clonotype was recorded many times. The rearrangement joins TRBV30 to TRBJ2-3, with 7 bases matching TRBD2. After removal of 6 bases from V and 3 bases from J, the junction contained 12 bases not matched to a gene. The CDR3 totals 15 residues. Germline CDR1 reads GTSNPN; CDR2 reads SVGIG (reference sequence). The CDR3 DNA follows: TGTGCCTGTGCTGGGAGGGCTAGCAGTACAGATACGCAGTATTTT. Protein sequence: CACAGRASSTDTQYF.

The rearrangement joins TRBV7-8 to TRBJ1-4; D unclear. The CDR3 length is 13 residues. Germline V gives CDR1 SGHVS, CDR2 FQNEAQ. V gave up 7 bases and J gave up 7 bases, with 13 bases separating them. The CDR3 sequence is CASTQPVPEKLFF. DNA for the CDR3: TGTGCCAGCACCCAGCCTGTACCTGAAAAACTGTTTTTT.

This clonotype was picked up a small number of times. This chain links TRBV3-1 with TRBJ2-1; 9 bases fit TRBD1. Germline CDR1 is LGHDT and CDR2 is YNNKEL (reference sequence). J lost 5 bases, V lost 5 bases, and 7 bases had no gene match. CDR3 size: 15 residues. CDR3 sequence: CASSWTGTGNNEQFF. CDR3 sequence (DNA): TGTGCCAGCAGCTGGACCGGGACAGGGAACAATGAGCAGTTCTTC.

This clonotype has more than one count but fewer than ten. The chain uses TRBV5-4 and TRBJ1-4, with 10 bases fitting TRBD1. Losses at the gene ends were 5 bases for V and 7 bases for J; bases not matched to a gene: 5. CDR1 is SGHNT, CDR2 YYREEE, per germline (reference sequence). The CDR3 sequence is 14 residues long. The CDR3 nucleotides are TGTGCCAGCAGGACGACAGGGGGCCCTGAAAAACTGTTTTTT. This sequence encodes CASRTTGGPEKLFF.

The J gene is TRBJ2-1, the V gene TRBV4-1; tentative D call: TRBD2 (6 bases). The germline V and J ends were trimmed by 2 bases and 8 bases, with 13 bases remaining between them. The CDR3 has 14 amino acids. Germline V gene data show CDR1 as MGHRA and CDR2 as YSYEKL. The DNA of the CDR3 is TGCGCCAGCAGCCAATCCGGGAGTTCCTATGAGCAGTTCTTC. Protein: CASSQSGSSYEQFF.

This clonotype was found a few times. The rearrangement joins TRBV4-1 to TRBJ1-1, with D possibly matching TRBD1 (5 bases). This CDR3 spans 15 amino acids. CDR1 is MGHRA and CDR2 is YSYEKL in the germline V gene. V dropped 1 base and J dropped 1 base, with 10 bases sitting between them. CDR3 bases: TGCGCCAGCAGCCAAGGTCCAGGGCCGAACACTGAAGCTTTCTTT. Amino acids: CASSQGPGPNTEAFF.

This clonotype showed up many times. This chain connects TRBV29-1 to TRBJ2-5; 8 bases align to TRBD2. The V and J ends lost 2 bases and 0 bases, in that order; junction bases with no gene match: 2. Germline lookup yields CDR1 SQVTM and CDR2 ANQGSEA. This CDR3 spans 14 amino acids. CDR3: CSVERAGDQETQYF. In DNA, the CDR3 is TGCAGCGTTGAACGAGCGGGGGACCAAGAGACCCAGTACTTC.